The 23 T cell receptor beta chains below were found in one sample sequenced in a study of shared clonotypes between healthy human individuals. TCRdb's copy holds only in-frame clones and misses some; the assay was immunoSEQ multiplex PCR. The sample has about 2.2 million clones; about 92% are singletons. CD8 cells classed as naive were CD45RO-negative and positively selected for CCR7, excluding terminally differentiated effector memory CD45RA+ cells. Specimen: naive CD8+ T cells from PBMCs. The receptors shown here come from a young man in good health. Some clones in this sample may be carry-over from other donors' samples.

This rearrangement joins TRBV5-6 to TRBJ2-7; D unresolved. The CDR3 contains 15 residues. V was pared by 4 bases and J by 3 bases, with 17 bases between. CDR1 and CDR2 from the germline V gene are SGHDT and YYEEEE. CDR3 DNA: TGTGCCAGCAGCCGCATTGGACCCCTGGGCTACGAGCAGTACTTC. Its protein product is CASSRIGPLGYEQYF.

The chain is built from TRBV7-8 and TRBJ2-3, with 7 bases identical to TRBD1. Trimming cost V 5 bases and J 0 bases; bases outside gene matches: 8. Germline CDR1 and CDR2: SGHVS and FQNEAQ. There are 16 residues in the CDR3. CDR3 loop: CASSTRQGRSTDTQYF. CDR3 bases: TGTGCCAGCAGCACCCGACAGGGAAGAAGCACAGATACGCAGTATTTT.

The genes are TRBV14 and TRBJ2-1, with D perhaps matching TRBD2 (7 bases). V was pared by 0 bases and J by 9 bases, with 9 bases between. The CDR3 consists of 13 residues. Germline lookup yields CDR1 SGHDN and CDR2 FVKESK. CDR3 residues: CASSQDRGGEQFF. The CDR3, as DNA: TGTGCCAGCAGCCAAGATAGGGGGGGTGAGCAGTTCTTC.

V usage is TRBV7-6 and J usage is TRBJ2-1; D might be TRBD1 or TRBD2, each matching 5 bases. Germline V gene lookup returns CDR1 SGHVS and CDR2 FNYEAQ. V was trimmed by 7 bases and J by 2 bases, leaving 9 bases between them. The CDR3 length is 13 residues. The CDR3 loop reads CASTPGPYNEQFF. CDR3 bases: TGTGCCAGCACTCCGGGGCCCTACAATGAGCAGTTCTTC.

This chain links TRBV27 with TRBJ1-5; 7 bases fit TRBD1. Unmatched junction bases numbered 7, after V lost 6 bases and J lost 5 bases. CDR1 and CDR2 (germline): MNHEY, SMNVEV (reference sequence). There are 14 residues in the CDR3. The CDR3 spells CASSPTGPYQPQHF. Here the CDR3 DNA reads TGTGCCAGCAGCCCGACAGGGCCCTATCAGCCCCAGCATTTT.

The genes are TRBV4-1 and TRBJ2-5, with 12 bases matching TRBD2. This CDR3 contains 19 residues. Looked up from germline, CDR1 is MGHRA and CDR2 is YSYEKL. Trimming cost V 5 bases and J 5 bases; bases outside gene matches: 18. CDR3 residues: CASSSHPTSGSKAGETQYF. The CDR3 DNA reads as TGCGCCAGCAGCTCCCACCCGACTAGCGGGAGTAAGGCGGGGGAGACCCAGTACTTC.

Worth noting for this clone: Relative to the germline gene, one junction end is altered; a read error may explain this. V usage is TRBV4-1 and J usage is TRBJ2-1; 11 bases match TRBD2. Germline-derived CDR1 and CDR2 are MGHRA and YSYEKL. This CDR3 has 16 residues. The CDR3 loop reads CASSALAGVSHNEQFF. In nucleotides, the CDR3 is TGCGCCAGCAGCGCACTAGCGGGAGTCTCCCACAATGAGCAGTTCTTC.

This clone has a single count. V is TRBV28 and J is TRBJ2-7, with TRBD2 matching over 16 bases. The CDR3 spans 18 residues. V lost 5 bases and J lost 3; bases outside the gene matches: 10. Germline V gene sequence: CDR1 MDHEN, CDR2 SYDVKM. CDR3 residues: CASSRAGLAGGFRYEQYF. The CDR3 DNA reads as TGTGCCAGCAGTAGAGCGGGACTAGCGGGGGGGTTTCGCTACGAGCAGTACTTC.

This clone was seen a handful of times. CDR3 sequence (DNA): TGTGCCAGCAGTGAATTACGGGCGGATCAGCCCCAGCATTTT. This encodes CASSELRADQPQHF. The V gene is TRBV25-1, the J gene TRBJ1-5; D not certain. In germline, CDR1 is MGHDK, CDR2 SYGVNS. This CDR3 comprises 14 residues. V was pared by 1 base and J by 5 bases, with 9 bases between.

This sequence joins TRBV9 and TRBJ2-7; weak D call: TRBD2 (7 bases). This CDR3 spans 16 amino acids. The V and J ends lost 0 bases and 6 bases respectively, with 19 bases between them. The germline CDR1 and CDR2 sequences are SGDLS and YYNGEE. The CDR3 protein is CASSVADSGIHREQYF. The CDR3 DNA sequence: TGTGCCAGCAGCGTAGCGGACAGCGGGATTCATCGCGAGCAGTACTTC.

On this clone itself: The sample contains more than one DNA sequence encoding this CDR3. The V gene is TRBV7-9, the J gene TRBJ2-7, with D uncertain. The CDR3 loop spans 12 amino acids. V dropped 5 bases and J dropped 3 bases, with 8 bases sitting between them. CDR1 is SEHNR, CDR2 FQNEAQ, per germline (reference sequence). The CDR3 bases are TGTGCCAGCAGCCCGGGCCTCTACGAGCAGTACTTC. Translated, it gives CASSPGLYEQYF.

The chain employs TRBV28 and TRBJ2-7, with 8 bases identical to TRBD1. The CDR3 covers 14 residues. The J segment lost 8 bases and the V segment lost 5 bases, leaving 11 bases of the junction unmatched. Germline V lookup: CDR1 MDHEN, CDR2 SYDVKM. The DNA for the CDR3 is TGTGCCAGCAGTCGAAAAAAAAGGACAGGGCAGCAGTACTTC. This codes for CASSRKKRTGQQYF.

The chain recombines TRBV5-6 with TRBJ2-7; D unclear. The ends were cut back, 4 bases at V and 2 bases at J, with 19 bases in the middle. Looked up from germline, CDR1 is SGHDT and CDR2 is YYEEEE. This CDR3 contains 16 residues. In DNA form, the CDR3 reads TGTGCCAGCAGCCCAACGCCTACTCACGAAACCTACGAGCAGTACTTC. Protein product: CASSPTPTHETYEQYF. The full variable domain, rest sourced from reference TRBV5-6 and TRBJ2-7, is DAGVTQSPTHLIKTRGQQVTLRCSPKSGHDTVSWYQQALGQGPQFIFQYYEEEERQRGNFPDRFSGHQFPNYSSELNVNALLLGDSALYLCASSPTPTHETYEQYFGPGTRLTVT.

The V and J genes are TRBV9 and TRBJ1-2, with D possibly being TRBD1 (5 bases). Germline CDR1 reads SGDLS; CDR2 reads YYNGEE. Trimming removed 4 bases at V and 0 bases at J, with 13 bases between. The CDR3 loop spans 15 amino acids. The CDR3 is CASSSQAIANYGYTF. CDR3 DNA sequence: TGTGCCAGCAGCTCACAGGCGATAGCTAACTATGGCTACACCTTC.

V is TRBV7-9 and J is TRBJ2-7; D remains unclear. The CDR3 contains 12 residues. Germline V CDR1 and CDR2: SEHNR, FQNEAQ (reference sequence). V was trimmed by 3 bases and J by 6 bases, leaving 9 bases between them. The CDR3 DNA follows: TGTGCCAGCAGCTTCGGAGCCATCGAGCAGTACTTC. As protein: CASSFGAIEQYF.

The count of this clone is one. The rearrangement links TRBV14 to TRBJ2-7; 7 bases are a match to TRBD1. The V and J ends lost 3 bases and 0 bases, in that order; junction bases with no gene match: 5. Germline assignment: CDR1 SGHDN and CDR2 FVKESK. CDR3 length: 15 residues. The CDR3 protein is CASSHLRDSSYEQYF. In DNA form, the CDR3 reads TGTGCCAGCAGCCACCTCCGGGACAGCTCCTACGAGCAGTACTTC.

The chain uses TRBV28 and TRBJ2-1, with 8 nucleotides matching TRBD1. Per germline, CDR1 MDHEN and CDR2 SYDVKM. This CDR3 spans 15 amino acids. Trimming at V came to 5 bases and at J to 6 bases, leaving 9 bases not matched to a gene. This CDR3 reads CASSTIRQGINEQFF. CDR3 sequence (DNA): TGTGCCAGCAGTACTATACGACAGGGGATCAATGAGCAGTTCTTC.

The CDR3 here is CASSPRWNTEAFF. As DNA, the CDR3 is TGTGCCAGCAGCCCCCGGTGGAACACTGAAGCTTTCTTT. The chain carries TRBV11-3 and TRBJ1-1; D is unresolved. Trimming left V 5 bases short and J 1 base short, with 8 bases between. The germline V gene has CDR1 SGHNT and CDR2 YENEEA. This CDR3 region has 13 residues.

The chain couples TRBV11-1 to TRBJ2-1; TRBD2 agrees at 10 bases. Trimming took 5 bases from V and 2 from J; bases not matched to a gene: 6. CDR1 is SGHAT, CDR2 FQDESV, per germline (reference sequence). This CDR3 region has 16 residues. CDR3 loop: CASSPWTSGTYNEQFF. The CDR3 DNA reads TGTGCCAGCAGCCCCTGGACTAGCGGTACCTACAATGAGCAGTTCTTC.

The CDR3 DNA sequence: TGTGCCAGAAGCTTTAGTCCCTCTAGGATCTGTCCAGAGACCCAGTACTTC. This translates into CARSFSPSRICPETQYF. The V gene is TRBV5-3, the J gene TRBJ2-5, with D unresolved. TRBV5-3 is annotated as an ORF whose role is uncertain. V was trimmed by 2 bases and J by 4 bases, leaving 21 bases between them. The CDR3 extends over 17 amino acids.

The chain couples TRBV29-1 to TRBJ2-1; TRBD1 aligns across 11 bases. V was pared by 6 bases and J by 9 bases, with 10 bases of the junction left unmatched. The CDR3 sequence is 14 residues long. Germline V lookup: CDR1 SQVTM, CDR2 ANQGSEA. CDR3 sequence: CSVDAGTGGVEQFF. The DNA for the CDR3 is TGCAGCGTCGACGCCGGGACAGGGGGGGTTGAGCAGTTCTTC.

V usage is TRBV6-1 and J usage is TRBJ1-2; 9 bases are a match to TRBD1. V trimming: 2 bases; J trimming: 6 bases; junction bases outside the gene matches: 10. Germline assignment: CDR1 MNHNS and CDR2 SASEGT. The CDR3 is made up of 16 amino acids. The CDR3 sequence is CASSEFRQQGAHGYTF. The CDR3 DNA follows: TGTGCCAGCAGTGAATTCCGACAACAGGGGGCTCATGGCTACACCTTC.

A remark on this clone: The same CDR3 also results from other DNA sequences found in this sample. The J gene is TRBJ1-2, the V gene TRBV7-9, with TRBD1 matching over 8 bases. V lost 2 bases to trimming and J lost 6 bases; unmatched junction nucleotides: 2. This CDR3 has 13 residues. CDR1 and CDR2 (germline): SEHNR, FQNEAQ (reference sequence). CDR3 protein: CASSLSGGDGYTF. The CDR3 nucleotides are TGTGCCAGCAGCTTATCAGGGGGCGATGGCTACACCTTC.